Sequencing of this T cell receptor beta chain was carried out in a study of cytomegalovirus exposure and HLA in healthy donors. The PCR had 60 Vbeta and 13 Jbeta primers. Repertoires were generated with immunoSEQ multiplex PCR, while TCRdb's copy carries only in-frame clones and drops some. The sample comprises around 150,000 clones, 60% to 80% of which are singletons, and approximately 10% rests with the top ten. A note on this clone: Its antigen is currently unknown.

The study's findings and limits: A later examination showed that TCR association rates differed by HLA locus, with DRB1 most and HLA-C fewest. In all likelihood, a cluster of highly shared sequence variants was a sequencing artifact. A missense variant in DCLRE1C was later tied to TCR beta V- and J-gene trimming.

CDR3 length: 14 residues. With 4 bases removed from V and 0 bases from J, the gap between germline ends came to 9 bases. Germline CDR1 and CDR2: MNHEY and SMNVEV (reference sequence). Material: PBMCs. The receptor's source is a man aged 18 to 29 in good health and CMV-seropositive. The rearrangement links TRBV27 to TRBJ1-2; D not certain. In DNA form, the CDR3 reads TGTGCCAGCAGTTCGCCCGGAGCTAACTATGGCTACACCTTC. Protein: CASSSPGANYGYTF.